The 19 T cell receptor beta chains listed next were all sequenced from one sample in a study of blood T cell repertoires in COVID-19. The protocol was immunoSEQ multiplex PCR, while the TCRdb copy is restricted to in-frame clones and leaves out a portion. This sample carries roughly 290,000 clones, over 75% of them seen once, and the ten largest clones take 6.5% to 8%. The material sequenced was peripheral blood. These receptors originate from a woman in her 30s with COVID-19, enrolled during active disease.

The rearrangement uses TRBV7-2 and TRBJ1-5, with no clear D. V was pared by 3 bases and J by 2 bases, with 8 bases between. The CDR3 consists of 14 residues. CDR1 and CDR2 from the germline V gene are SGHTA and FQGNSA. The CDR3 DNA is TGTGCCAGCAGCTTGTTTTCCGGCAATCAGCCCCAGCATTTT. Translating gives CASSLFSGNQPQHF.

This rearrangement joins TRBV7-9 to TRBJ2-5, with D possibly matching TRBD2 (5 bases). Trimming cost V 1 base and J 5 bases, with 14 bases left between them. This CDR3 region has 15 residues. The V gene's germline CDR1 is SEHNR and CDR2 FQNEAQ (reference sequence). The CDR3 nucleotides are TGTGCCAGCAGCTTAGTCCCGACTACGCTGGAGACCCAGTACTTC. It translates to CASSLVPTTLETQYF.

In DNA form, the CDR3 reads TGTGCCAGCAGCCCCCCCCCGCACCTTAGCTCCTACAATGAGCAGTTCTTC. Translating it yields CASSPPPHLSSYNEQFF. The J gene is TRBJ2-1, the V gene TRBV9; D is ambiguous. V shed 4 bases and J shed 0 bases, with 17 bases lying between them. CDR3 size: 17 residues. From germline, CDR1 is SGDLS and CDR2 YYNGEE.

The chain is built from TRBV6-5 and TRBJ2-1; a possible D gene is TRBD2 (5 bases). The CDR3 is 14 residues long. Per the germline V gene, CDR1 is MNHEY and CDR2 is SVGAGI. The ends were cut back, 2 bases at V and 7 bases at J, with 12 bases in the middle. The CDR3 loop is CASSYTPPGNEQFF. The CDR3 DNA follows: TGTGCCAGCAGTTACACACCTCCGGGAAATGAGCAGTTCTTC.

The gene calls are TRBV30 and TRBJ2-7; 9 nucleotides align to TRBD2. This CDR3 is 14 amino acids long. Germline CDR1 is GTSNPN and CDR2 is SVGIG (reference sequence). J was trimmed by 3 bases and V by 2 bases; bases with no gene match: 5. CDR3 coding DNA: TGTGCCTGGAGTATAGCGGGAGTTCTCTACGAGCAGTACTTC. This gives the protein CAWSIAGVLYEQYF.

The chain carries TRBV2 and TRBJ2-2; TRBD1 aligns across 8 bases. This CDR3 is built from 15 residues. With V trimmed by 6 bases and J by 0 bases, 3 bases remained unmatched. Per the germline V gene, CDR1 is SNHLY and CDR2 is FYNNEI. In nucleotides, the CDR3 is TGTGCCAGCAGAGTGGGACAGGCGAACACCGGGGAGCTGTTTTTT. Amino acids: CASRVGQANTGELFF.

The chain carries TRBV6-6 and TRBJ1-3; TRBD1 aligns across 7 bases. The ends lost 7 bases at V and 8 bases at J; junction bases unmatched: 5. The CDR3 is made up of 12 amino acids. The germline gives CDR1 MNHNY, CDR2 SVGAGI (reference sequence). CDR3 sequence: CASIDREHTIYF. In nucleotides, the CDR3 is TGTGCCAGCATAGACAGGGAGCACACCATATATTTT.

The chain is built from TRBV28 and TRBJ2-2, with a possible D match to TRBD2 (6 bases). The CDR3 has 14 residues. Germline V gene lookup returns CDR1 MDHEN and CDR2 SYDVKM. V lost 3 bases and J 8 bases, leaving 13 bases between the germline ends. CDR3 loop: CASSFSSGSGELFF. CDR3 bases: TGTGCCAGCAGTTTTAGTAGCGGATCTGGGGAGCTGTTTTTT.

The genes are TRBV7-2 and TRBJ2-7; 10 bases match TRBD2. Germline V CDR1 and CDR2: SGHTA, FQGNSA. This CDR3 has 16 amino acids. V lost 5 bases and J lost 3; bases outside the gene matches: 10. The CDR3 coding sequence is TGTGCCAGCAGCCCACCGGGGCTAGCGGGAGTCTACGAGCAGTACTTC. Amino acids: CASSPPGLAGVYEQYF.

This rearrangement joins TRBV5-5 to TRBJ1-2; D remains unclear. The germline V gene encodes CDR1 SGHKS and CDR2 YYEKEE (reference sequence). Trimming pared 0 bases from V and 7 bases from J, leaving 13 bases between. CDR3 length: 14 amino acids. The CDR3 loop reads CASSLAGPSPGYTF. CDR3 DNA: TGTGCCAGCAGCTTGGCAGGTCCCTCCCCTGGCTACACCTTC.

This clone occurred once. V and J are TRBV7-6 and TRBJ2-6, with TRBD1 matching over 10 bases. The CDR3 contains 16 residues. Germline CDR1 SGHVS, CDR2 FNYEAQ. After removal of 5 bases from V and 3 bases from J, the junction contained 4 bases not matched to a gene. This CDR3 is CASSRGTGDGANVLTF. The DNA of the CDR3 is TGTGCCAGCAGCCGAGGGACAGGGGATGGGGCCAACGTCCTGACTTTC. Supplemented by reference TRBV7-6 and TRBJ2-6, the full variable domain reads GAGVSQSPRYKVTKRGQDVALRCDPISGHVSLYWYRQALGQGPEFLTYFNYEAQQDKSGLPNDRFSAERPEGSISTLTIQRTEQRDSAMYRCASSRGTGDGANVLTFGAGSRLTVL.

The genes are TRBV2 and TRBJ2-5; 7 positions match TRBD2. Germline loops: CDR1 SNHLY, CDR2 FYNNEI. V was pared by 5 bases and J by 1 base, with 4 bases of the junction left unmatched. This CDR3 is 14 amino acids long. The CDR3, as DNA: TGTGCCAGCAGTAAACTAGCGCCCCAAGAGACCCAGTACTTC. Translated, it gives CASSKLAPQETQYF.

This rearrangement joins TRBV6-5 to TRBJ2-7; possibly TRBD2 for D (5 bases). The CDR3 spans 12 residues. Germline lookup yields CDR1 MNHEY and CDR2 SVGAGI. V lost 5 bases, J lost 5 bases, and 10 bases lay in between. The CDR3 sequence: CASSIMRDEQYF. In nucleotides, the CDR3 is TGTGCCAGCAGTATTATGAGGGACGAGCAGTACTTC.

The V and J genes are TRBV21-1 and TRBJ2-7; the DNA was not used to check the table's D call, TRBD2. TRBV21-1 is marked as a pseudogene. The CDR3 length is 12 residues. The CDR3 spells CASRAPSYEQYF. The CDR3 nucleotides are TGTGCCAGCAGAGCCCCATCCTACGAGCAGTACTTC.

The CDR3 DNA is TGTGCCAGCAGCTTAAGCGACAGGGGGAACGAGCAGTACTTC. Protein product: CASSLSDRGNEQYF. The chain carries TRBV7-8 and TRBJ2-7; 9 nucleotides align to TRBD1. The CDR3 contains 14 residues. Trimming cost V 2 bases and J 5 bases; bases outside gene matches: 4. Germline V gene lookup returns CDR1 SGHVS and CDR2 FQNEAQ.

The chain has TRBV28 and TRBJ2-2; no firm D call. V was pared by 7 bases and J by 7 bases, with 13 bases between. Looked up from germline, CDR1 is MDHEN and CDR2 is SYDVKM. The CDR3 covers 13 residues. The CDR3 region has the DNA TGTGCCAGCACCCCCCGAGTTGTCGGGGAGCTGTTTTTT. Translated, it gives CASTPRVVGELFF.

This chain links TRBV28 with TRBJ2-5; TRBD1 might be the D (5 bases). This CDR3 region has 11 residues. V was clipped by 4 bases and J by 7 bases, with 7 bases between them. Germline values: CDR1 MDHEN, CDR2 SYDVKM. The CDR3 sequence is CASSSQGTQYF. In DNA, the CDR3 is TGTGCCAGCAGTTCCCAGGGGACCCAGTACTTC.

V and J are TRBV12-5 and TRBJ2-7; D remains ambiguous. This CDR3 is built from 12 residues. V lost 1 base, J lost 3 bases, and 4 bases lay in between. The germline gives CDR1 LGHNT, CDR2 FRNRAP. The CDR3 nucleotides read TGTGCTAGTGGTTTGGGCGTCTACGAGCAGTACTTC. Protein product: CASGLGVYEQYF.

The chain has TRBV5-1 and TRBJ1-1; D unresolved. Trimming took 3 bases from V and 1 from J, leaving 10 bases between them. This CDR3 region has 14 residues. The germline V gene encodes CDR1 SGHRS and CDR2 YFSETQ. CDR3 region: CASSWRQPNTEAFF. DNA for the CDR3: TGCGCCAGCAGCTGGAGGCAGCCGAACACTGAAGCTTTCTTT.